This TCR beta chain emerged from a study of T cell clusters in autoimmune cytopenias. Across the whole study: A median of about 50,000 TRB reads per sample yielded a median around 2,500 distinct clonotypes.

Whole-study results and caveats: Functional roles of the in silico T cell clusters still await experimental validation. Physiological T cell clusters of healthy donors were apparently absent in primary autoimmune cytopenia patients. TRB repertoire shifts in secondary cytopenia and chronic lymphocytic leukemia mostly reflected lymphoma, not autoimmunity.

Worth noting for this clonotype: Its antigen is unknown.

Germline V gene lookup returns CDR1 SGHDT and CDR2 YYEEEE. The CDR3 sequence is 15 residues long. TRB rearrangements were amplified by touch-down multiplex PCR with mixed TRB-A/B primers. From the multiplex PCR reads, TCRdb lists one entry per CDR3 protein and no DNA. Its table records about 7,800 distinct CDR3 sequences. TRB was amplified from about 260 ng of peripheral blood genomic DNA per sample. This receptor was taken from a human donor with an autoimmune cytopenia or autoimmune hepatitis (not recorded which). The sequencing sample was made of peripheral blood. This chain uses TRBV5-6 with TRBJ1-5. CDR3 sequence: CASSSGGGAIQPQHF.